The 16 T cell receptor beta chains reported below all come from one sample, sequenced in a study of OX40 agonist ivuxolimab in advanced cancers. Profiling relied on immunoSEQ multiplex PCR, and the TCRdb table lists in-frame clones only, not all of them. The sample has about 77,000 clones, roughly 84% seen once. The material was CD4+ or CD8+ T cells sorted from blood, obtained in a trial of the OX40 agonist ivuxolimab. The source of these receptors is an adult with an advanced solid tumor such as melanoma, head and neck, liver or kidney cancer.

The chain carries TRBV30 and TRBJ2-1; possibly TRBD1 or TRBD2 for D (5 bases each). Germline V gene lookup returns CDR1 GTSNPN and CDR2 SVGIG (reference sequence). The CDR3 loop spans 15 amino acids. Trimming pared 0 bases from V and 2 bases from J, leaving 11 bases between. Here the CDR3 reads CAWSVGTGPYNEQFF. The CDR3 DNA reads as TGTGCCTGGAGTGTAGGGACCGGGCCCTACAATGAGCAGTTCTTC.

The rearrangement joins TRBV28 to TRBJ2-7; D gene unclear. The CDR3 spans 11 residues. Between the trimmed V and J ends, which lost 7 bases and 5 bases, there was a span of 9 bases. Germline CDR1 reads MDHEN; CDR2 reads SYDVKM. The CDR3 reads CASTSGHEQYF. CDR3 bases: TGTGCCAGCACATCGGGTCACGAGCAGTACTTC.

J is TRBJ1-1 and V is TRBV30; no clear D. V shed 4 bases and J shed 0 bases, with 21 bases lying between them. The CDR3 loop spans 17 amino acids. Per the germline V gene, CDR1 is GTSNPN and CDR2 is SVGIG (reference sequence). This chain's CDR3 is CAWTPDWGTFMNTEAFF. The DNA for the CDR3 is TGTGCCTGGACCCCGGATTGGGGTACGTTCATGAACACTGAAGCTTTCTTT.

The rearrangement links TRBV9 to TRBJ2-1; 11 bases align to TRBD2. This CDR3 spans 16 amino acids. CDR1 and CDR2 from the germline V gene are SGDLS and YYNGEE. V lost 5 bases to trimming and J lost 4 bases; unmatched junction nucleotides: 8. CDR3 sequence: CASSSTSGKGYNEQFF. The CDR3 DNA sequence: TGTGCCAGCAGTTCGACTAGCGGGAAGGGTTACAATGAGCAGTTCTTC.

The V gene is TRBV5-1, the J gene TRBJ2-3, with 9 nucleotides matching TRBD2. From germline, CDR1 is SGHRS and CDR2 YFSETQ. The CDR3 loop spans 16 amino acids. V dropped 1 base and J dropped 0; count of bases not matched to a gene: 3. The CDR3 sequence: CASSLRAGGSTDTQYF. The CDR3 DNA is TGCGCCAGCAGCTTGAGGGCGGGGGGGAGCACAGATACGCAGTATTTT.

This sequence joins TRBV18 and TRBJ1-4, with a weak D call TRBD1 (5 bases). V shed 5 bases and J shed 1 base, with 14 bases lying between them. The CDR3 is made up of 16 amino acids. Germline V CDR1 and CDR2: KGHSH, LQKENI. Here the CDR3 DNA reads TGTGCCAGCTCATCTACAGGCGGCGGAACTAATGAAAAACTGTTTTTT. Its protein product is CASSSTGGGTNEKLFF.

The chain is built from TRBV7-3 and TRBJ1-6; D not resolved. From germline, CDR1 is SGHTA and CDR2 FQGTGA. The CDR3 has 14 residues. V was trimmed by 1 base and J by 4 bases, leaving 5 bases between them. As DNA, the CDR3 is TGTGCCAGCAGCTTAAATCTATATAATTCACCCCTCCACTTT. Translating it yields CASSLNLYNSPLHF.

V is TRBV28 and J is TRBJ1-4; no reliable D call. The germline V gene encodes CDR1 MDHEN and CDR2 SYDVKM. This CDR3 has 14 amino acids. V was cut by 5 bases and J by 8 bases, with 15 bases left in between. The CDR3 bases are TGTGCCAGCAGTCGAGCAGGTGGAGAGGAAAAACTGTTTTTT. This sequence encodes CASSRAGGEEKLFF.

The V gene is TRBV30, the J gene TRBJ2-6; no definite D call. Germline V CDR1 and CDR2: GTSNPN, SVGIG (reference sequence). V lost 2 bases to trimming and J lost 1 base, with 3 bases between them. The CDR3 runs to 13 residues. The CDR3 here is CAWSPSGANVLTF. CDR3 in DNA: TGTGCCTGGAGTCCTTCTGGGGCCAACGTCCTGACTTTC.

The V and J genes are TRBV5-1 and TRBJ1-6; possible D gene TRBD1, 6 bases. V shed 0 bases and J shed 5 bases, with 6 bases lying between them. Per the germline V gene, CDR1 is SGHRS and CDR2 is YFSETQ. CDR3 length: 14 amino acids. The CDR3 nucleotides read TGCGCCAGCAGCTTGGAGGGGGATAATTCACCCCTCCACTTT. Residues: CASSLEGDNSPLHF.

The chain recombines TRBV27 with TRBJ2-6; D gene ambiguous. Trimming took off 3 bases at V and 0 bases at J, with 6 bases between the two ends. Germline CDR1 and CDR2: MNHEY and SMNVEV (reference sequence). The length of the CDR3 is 15 residues. CDR3 DNA: TGTGCCAGCAGTTTTTGGAGCTCTGGGGCCAACGTCCTGACTTTC. Residues: CASSFWSSGANVLTF.

V usage is TRBV19 and J usage is TRBJ1-4; 7 nucleotides match TRBD1. The CDR3 has 14 amino acids. The junction had 8 bases not matched to a gene; V was cut back by 7 bases and J by 6 bases. CDR1 and CDR2 (germline): LNHDA, SQIVND (reference sequence). CDR3 sequence (DNA): TGTGCCAGTACCCGCGGGGACAGACATGAAAAACTGTTTTTT. Translated, it gives CASTRGDRHEKLFF.

The V gene is TRBV7-9, the J gene TRBJ1-2, with D unclear. Germline loops: CDR1 SEHNR, CDR2 FQNEAQ (reference sequence). Deletions cut 8 bases from V and 4 bases from J, with 14 bases between. The CDR3 contains 13 residues. The CDR3 DNA follows: TGTGCCAGCGCCGGGCAGGCGCTCTATGGCTACACCTTC. Translating gives CASAGQALYGYTF.

To note about this clone: The sample carries other DNA sequences with the same CDR3. The chain joins TRBV7-3 to TRBJ2-3; TRBD2 aligns across 12 bases. The ends lost 5 bases at V and 3 bases at J; junction bases unmatched: 3. CDR3 length: 15 residues. Germline V gene lookup returns CDR1 SGHTA and CDR2 FQGTGA. CDR3 in DNA: TGTGCCAGCAGCCTCGGACTAGCGGGAACAGATACGCAGTATTTT. Translation gives CASSLGLAGTDTQYF.

The J gene is TRBJ2-5, the V gene TRBV5-1; 12 bases agree with TRBD2. J gave up 5 bases and V 4 bases, and 6 bases lay outside the gene matches. The germline CDR1 and CDR2 sequences are SGHRS and YFSETQ. The CDR3 covers 15 residues. The CDR3 here is CASSTGLAGLETQYF. CDR3 in DNA: TGCGCCAGCAGCACCGGACTAGCGGGGTTGGAGACCCAGTACTTC.

The chain is built from TRBV5-6 and TRBJ1-3, with D possibly being TRBD1 (5 bases). The CDR3 covers 14 residues. Germline CDR1 and CDR2: SGHDT and YYEEEE. V was shortened by 6 bases and J by 4 bases, with 14 bases between the two germline ends. CDR3 nucleotides: TGTGCCAGCAAATGGGGGAAGACCGGAAACACCATATATTTT. Translated, it gives CASKWGKTGNTIYF.